This TCR beta chain was found in a study of shared clonotypes between healthy human individuals. Looking at the study overall: Donors, aged 18 to 49, were two women and three men. For every donor, three CD4 naive, three CD4 memory, two CD8 naive and one CD8 memory plates were used. General study findings and limits: Memory subsets generally showed lower estimated richness than naive subsets.

The naive CD8 population came from CD45RO-negative cells selected for CCR7, without terminally differentiated effector memory CD45RA+ cells. Assay: immunoSEQ multiplex PCR; the TCRdb copy retains only in-frame clones and omits some. Of approximately 600,000 clones listed, about 95% were seen once; the top ten hold 0.11%. V was trimmed by 9 bases and J by 2 bases, leaving 9 bases between them. The germline gives CDR1 SGHNT, CDR2 YYREEE (reference sequence). The CDR3 contains 11 residues. Comments on this clone: Its antigen remains unidentified.

The clonotype comes from a woman aged 25-40 years in good health. V gene TRBV5-4 combines with J gene TRBJ2-7; no definite D call. The sequenced sample was naive CD8+ T cells sorted from blood. CDR3 nucleotides: TGTGCCACCTCAACGGCCTACGAGCAGTACTTC. Its translation is CATSTAYEQYF.